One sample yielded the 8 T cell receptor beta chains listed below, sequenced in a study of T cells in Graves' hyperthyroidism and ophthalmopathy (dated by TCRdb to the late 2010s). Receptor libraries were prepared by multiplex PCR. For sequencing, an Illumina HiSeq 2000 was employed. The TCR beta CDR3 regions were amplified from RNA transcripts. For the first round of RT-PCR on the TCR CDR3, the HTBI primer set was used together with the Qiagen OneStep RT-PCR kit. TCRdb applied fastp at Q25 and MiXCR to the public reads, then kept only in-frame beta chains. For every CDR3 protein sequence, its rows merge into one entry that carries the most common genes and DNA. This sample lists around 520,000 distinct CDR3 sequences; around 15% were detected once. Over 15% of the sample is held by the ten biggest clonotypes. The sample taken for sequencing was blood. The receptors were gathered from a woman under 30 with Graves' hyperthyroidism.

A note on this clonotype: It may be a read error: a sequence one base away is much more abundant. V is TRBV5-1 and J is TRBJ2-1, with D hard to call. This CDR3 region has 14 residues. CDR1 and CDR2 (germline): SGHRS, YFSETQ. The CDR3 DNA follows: TGCGCCAGCAGCCCGGACCTCTCCTACAATGAGCAGTGCTTC. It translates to CASSPDLSYNEQCF.

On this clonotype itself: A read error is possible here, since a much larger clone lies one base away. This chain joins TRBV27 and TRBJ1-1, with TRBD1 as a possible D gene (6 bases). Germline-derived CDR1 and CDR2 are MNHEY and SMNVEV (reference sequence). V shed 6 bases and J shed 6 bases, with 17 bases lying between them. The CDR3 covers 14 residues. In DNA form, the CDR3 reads TGTGCCAGCAGATTGTCAGGGGCTGGCGCTGAAGCTTTCTTT. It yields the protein CASRLSGAGAEAFF.

CDR3 coding DNA: TGTGCCAGCAGCCCGACACGGACAGGGGGAGAATCACCCCTCCACTTT. This translates into CASSPTRTGGESPLHF. The genes are TRBV3-1 and TRBJ1-6, with 10 bases fitting TRBD1. The V gene's germline CDR1 is LGHDT and CDR2 YNNKEL (reference sequence). The V gene end was trimmed by 4 bases and the J gene end by 10 bases; junction bases not matched to a gene: 10. This CDR3 comprises 16 residues.

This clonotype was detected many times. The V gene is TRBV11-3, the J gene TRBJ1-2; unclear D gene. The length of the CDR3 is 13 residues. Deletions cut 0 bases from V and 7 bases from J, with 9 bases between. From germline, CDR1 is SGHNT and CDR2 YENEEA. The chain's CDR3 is CASSLEGFGGYTF. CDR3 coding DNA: TGTGCCAGCAGCTTAGAAGGTTTCGGTGGCTACACCTTC.

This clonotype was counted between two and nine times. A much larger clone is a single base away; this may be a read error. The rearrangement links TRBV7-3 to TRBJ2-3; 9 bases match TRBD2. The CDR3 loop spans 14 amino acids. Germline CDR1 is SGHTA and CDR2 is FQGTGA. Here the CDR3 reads CVSSRSGSADTQYF. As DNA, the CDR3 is TGTGTCAGCAGCCGTAGCGGGAGCGCAGATACGCAGTATTTT.

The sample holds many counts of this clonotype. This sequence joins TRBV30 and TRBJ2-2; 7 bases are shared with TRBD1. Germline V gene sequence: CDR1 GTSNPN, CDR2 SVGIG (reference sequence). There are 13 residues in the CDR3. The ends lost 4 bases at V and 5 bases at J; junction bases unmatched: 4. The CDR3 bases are TGTGCCTGGACTCGCAGGGGGACCGGGGAGCTGTTTTTT. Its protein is CAWTRRGTGELFF.

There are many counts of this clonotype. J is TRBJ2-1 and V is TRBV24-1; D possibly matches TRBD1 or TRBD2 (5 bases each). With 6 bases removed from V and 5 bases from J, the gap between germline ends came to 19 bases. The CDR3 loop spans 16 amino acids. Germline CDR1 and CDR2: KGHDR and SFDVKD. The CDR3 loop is CATSPRGAGYHNEQFF. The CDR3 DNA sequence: TGTGCCACCAGTCCCCGAGGGGCAGGGTACCACAATGAGCAGTTCTTC.

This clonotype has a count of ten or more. The CDR3 DNA is TGCAGTGCTAGTCGTGACAGGGGTGTCGCTGAAGCTTTCTTT. Its protein is CSASRDRGVAEAFF. The V gene is TRBV20-1, the J gene TRBJ1-1, with 8 bases identical to TRBD1. The junction had 9 bases not matched to a gene; V was cut back by 3 bases and J by 6 bases. The V gene's germline CDR1 is DFQATT and CDR2 SNEGSKA (reference sequence). This CDR3 region has 14 residues.